This is a list of T cell receptor beta chains from one sample in a study of technical replicates of blood from a handful of donors. Some clones are missing from TCRdb's copy, which holds only in-frame ones; the method was immunoSEQ multiplex PCR. The table records around 80,000 clones, around 91% of them present only once. Input material: T cells isolated from PBMCs. The receptors derive from a human donor in good health. The CDR3 runs from the conserved cysteine through the conserved F or W.

V: TRBV9
J: TRBJ2-7
CDR3: CASSVGGSSTYEQYF

V: TRBV6-5
J: TRBJ1-1
CDR3: CASSSNREQAFF

V: TRBV10-3
J: TRBJ2-5
CDR3: CAIGSGQETQYF

V: TRBV27
J: TRBJ1-1
CDR3: CASSLGQLTEAFF

V: TRBV6-6
J: TRBJ2-7
CDR3: CASRRHQSSYEQYF

V: TRBV11-2
J: TRBJ1-1
CDR3: CASSLNQGASEAFF

V: TRBV6-5
J: TRBJ2-7
CDR3: CASSYSQLGYEQYF

V: TRBV7-3
J: TRBJ1-1
CDR3: CASSRDQGRTEAFF

V: TRBV19
J: TRBJ2-1
CDR3: CASSIVERESEQFF

V: TRBV6-1
J: TRBJ2-7
CDR3: CASSEEARDSYEQYF